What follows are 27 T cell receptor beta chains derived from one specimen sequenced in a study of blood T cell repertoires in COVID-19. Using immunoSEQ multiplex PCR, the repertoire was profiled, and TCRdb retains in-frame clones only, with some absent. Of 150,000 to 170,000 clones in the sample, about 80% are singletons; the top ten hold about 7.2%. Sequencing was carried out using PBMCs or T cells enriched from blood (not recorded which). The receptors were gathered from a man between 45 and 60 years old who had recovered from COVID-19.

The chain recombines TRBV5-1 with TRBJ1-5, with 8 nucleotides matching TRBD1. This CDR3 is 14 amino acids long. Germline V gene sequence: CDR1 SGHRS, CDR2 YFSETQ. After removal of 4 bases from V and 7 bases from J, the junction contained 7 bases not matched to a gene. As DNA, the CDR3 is TGCGCCAGCAGCGCCGACAGGGGAGGGCAGCCCCAGCATTTT. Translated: CASSADRGGQPQHF.

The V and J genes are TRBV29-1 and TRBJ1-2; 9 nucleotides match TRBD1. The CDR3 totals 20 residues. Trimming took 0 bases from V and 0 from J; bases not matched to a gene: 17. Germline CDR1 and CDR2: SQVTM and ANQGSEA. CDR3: CSVEDRVQGARPRSNYGYTF. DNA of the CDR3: TGCAGCGTTGAAGATCGGGTACAGGGGGCGCGGCCGAGGTCTAACTATGGCTACACCTTC.

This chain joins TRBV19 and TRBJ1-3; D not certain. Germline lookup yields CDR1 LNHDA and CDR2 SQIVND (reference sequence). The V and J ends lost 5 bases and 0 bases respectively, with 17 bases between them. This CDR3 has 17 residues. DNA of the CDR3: TGTGCCAGTAGTGCATTTACGGGAGTAACCTCTGGAAACACCATATATTTT. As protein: CASSAFTGVTSGNTIYF. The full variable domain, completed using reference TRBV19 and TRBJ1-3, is DGGITQSPKYLFRKEGQNVTLSCEQNLNHDAMYWYRQDPGQGLRLIYYSQIVNDFQKGDIAEGYSVSREKKESFPLTVTSAQKNPTAFYLCASSAFTGVTSGNTIYFGEGSWLTVV.

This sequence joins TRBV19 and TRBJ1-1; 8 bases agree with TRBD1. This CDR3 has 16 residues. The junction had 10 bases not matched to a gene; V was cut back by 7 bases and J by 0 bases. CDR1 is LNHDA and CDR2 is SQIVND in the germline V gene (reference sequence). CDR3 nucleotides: TGTGCCAGTACCGAGACAGGGGCCCTTTTGAACACTGAAGCTTTCTTT. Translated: CASTETGALLNTEAFF.

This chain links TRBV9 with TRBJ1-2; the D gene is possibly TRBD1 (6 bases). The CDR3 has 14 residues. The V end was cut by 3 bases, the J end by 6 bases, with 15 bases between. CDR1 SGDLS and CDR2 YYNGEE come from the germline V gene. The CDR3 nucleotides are TGTGCCAGCAGCGCTACAGGGTTTCTAGATGGCTACACCTTC. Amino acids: CASSATGFLDGYTF.

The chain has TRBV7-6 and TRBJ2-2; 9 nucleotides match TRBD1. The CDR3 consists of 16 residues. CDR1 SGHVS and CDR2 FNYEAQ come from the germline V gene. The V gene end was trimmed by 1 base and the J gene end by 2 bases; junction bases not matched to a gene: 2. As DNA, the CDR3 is TGTGCCAGCAGCTTAGGACAGGGGGGTAACACCGGGGAGCTGTTTTTT. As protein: CASSLGQGGNTGELFF.

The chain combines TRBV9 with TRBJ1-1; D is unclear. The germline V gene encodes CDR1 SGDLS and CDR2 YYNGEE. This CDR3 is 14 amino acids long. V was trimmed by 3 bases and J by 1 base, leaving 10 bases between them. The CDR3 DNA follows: TGTGCCAGCAGCGCCGCGGTGCCGAACACTGAAGCTTTCTTT. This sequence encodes CASSAAVPNTEAFF. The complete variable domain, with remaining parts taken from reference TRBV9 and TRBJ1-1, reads DSGVTQTPKHLITATGQRVTLRCSPRSGDLSVYWYQQSLDQGLQFLIQYYNGEERAKGNILERFSAQQFPDLHSELNLSSLELGDSALYFCASSAAVPNTEAFFGQGTRLTVV.

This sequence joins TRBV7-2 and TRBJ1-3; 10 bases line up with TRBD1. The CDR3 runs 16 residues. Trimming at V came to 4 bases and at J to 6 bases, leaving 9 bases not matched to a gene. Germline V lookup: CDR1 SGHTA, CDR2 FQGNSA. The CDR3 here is CASSSGQGGVANTIYF. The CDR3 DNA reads TGTGCCAGCAGCTCAGGACAGGGGGGAGTCGCAAACACCATATATTTT.

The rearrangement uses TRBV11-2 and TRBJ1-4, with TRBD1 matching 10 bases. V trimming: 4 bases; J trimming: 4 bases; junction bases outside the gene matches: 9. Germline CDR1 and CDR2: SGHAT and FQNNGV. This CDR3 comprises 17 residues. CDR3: CASSSAGQGGNNEKLFF. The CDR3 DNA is TGTGCCAGCAGCTCCGCCGGACAGGGGGGGAATAATGAAAAACTGTTTTTT.

The CDR3 DNA is TGTGCCAGCAGCGGCGGGGGGCCCTCCTCTACGGTAAAGACCCAGTACTTC. Translated: CASSGGGPSSTVKTQYF. The chain couples TRBV9 to TRBJ2-5; 8 nucleotides match TRBD2. This CDR3 is 17 amino acids long. Germline CDR1 reads SGDLS; CDR2 reads YYNGEE. The V gene end was trimmed by 3 bases and the J gene end by 6 bases; junction bases not matched to a gene: 16.

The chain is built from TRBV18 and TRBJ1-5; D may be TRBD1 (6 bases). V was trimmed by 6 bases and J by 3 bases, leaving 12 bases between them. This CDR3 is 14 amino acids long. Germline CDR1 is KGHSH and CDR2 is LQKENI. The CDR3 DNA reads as TGTGCCAGCTCCGAATCAGGGGTCAATCAGCCCCAGCATTTT. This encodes CASSESGVNQPQHF.

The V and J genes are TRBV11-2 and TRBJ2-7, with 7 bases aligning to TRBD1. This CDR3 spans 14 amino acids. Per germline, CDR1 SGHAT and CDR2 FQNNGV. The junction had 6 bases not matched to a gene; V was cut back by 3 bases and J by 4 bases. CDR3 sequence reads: CASSLGRGKYEQYF. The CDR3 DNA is TGTGCCAGCAGCTTGGGCAGGGGGAAGTACGAGCAGTACTTC.

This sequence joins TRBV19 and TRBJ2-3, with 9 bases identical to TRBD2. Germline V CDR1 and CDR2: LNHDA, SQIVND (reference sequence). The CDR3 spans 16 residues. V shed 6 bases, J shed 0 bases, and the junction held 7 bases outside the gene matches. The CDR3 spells CASRGAGGTSTDTQYF. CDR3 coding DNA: TGTGCCAGTAGAGGGGCGGGGGGGACGAGCACAGATACGCAGTATTTT.

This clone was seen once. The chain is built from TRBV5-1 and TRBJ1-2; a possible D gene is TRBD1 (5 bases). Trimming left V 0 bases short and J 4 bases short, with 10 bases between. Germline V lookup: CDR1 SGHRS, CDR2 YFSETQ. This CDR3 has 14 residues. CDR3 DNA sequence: TGCGCCAGCAGCTTGGCCCGGCAGGGCTATGGCTACACCTTC. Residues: CASSLARQGYGYTF.

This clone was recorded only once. The CDR3 region has the DNA TGTGCCAGCTCACAAAACCCAGGGGGGAAGGACGAGCAGTACTTC. Protein sequence: CASSQNPGGKDEQYF. This sequence joins TRBV18 and TRBJ2-7; a weak D match, TRBD1 (7 bases). Germline-derived CDR1 and CDR2 are KGHSH and LQKENI. This CDR3 has 15 amino acids. V lost 4 bases and J 5 bases, leaving 18 bases between the germline ends.

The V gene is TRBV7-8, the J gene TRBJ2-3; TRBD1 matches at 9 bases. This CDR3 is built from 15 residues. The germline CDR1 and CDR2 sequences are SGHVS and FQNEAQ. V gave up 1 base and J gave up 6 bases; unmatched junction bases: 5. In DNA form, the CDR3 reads TGTGCCAGCAGCTTAGGCGGGACAGGGCTTGATACGCAGTATTTT. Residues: CASSLGGTGLDTQYF.

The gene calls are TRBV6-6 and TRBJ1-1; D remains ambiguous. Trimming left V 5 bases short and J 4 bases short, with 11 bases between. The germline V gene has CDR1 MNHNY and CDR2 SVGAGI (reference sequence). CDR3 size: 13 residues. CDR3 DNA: TGTGCCAGCAGTCGCCCGAGGATCACTGAAGCTTTCTTT. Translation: CASSRPRITEAFF.

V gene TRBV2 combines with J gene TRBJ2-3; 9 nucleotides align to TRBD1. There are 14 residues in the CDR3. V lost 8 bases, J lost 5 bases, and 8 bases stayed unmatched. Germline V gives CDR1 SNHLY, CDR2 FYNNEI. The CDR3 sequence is CASGDRVRGDTQYF. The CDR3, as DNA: TGTGCCAGCGGGGACAGGGTCAGAGGAGATACGCAGTATTTT.

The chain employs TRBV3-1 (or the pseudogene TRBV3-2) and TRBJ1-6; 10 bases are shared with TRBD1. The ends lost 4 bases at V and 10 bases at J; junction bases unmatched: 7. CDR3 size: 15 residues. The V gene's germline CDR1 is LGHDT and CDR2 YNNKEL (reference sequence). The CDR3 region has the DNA TGTGCCAGCAGCCCCCAGGGGACAGGGGTGTCACCCCTCCACTTT. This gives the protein CASSPQGTGVSPLHF.

CDR3 residues: CSGQGPSGYTF. CDR3 DNA: TGCAGTGGTCAGGGGCCTAGTGGCTACACCTTC. V and J are TRBV20-1 and TRBJ1-2, with D possibly TRBD1 on 6 matching bases. The V end lost 7 bases, the J end lost 7 bases, and 13 bases lay between the germline ends. The CDR3 length is 11 residues. Germline CDR1 and CDR2: DFQATT and SNEGSKA (reference sequence).

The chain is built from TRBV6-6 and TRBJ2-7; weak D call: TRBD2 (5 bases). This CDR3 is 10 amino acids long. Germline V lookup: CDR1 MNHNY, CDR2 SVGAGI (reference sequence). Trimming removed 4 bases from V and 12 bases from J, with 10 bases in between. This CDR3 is CASSSEGLYF. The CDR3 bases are TGTGCCAGCAGTTCAGAGGGTCTGTACTTC.

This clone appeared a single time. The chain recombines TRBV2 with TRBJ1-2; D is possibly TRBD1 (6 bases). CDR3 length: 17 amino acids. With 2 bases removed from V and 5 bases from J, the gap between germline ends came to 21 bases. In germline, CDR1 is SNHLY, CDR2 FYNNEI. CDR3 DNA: TGTGCCAGCAGTGAAAACGAGGAGACAGGTTCCTTGTATGGCTACACCTTC. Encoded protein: CASSENEETGSLYGYTF.

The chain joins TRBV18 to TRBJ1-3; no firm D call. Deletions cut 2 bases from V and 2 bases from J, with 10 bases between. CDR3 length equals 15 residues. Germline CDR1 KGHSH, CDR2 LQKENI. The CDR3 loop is CASSPVGGTGNTIYF. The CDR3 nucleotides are TGTGCCAGCTCACCAGTGGGAGGAACTGGAAACACCATATATTTT.

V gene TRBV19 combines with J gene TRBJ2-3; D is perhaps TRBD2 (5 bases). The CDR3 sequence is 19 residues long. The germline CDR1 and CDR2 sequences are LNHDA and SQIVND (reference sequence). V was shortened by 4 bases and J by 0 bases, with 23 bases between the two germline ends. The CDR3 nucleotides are TGTGCCAGTAGTAAACGGACCGTGACCCTGAGGGCTAGCACAGATACGCAGTATTTT. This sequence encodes CASSKRTVTLRASTDTQYF.

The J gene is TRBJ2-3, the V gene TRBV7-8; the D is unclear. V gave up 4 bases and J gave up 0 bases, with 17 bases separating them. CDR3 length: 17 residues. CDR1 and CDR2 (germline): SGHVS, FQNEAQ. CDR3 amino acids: CASSSGVSATSTDTQYF. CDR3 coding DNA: TGTGCCAGCAGCTCCGGAGTGTCGGCGACTAGCACAGATACGCAGTATTTT.

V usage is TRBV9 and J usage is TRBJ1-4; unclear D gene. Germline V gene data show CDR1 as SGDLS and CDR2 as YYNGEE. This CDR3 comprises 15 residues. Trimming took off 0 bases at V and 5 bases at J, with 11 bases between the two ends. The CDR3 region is CASSVGHTSNEKLFF. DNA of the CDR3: TGTGCCAGCAGCGTAGGGCATACGTCCAATGAAAAACTGTTTTTT.

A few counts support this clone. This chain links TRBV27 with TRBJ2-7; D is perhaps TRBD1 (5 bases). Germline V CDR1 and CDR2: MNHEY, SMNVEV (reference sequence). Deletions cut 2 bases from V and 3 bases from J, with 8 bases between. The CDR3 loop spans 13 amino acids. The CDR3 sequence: CASSLKDNYEQYF. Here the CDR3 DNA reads TGTGCCAGCAGTTTAAAGGACAACTACGAGCAGTACTTC.